This entry features one T cell receptor beta chain sequence. What this receptor recognizes is not known. Base qualities are not provided; no much larger clone lies one nucleotide away. This sample stems from a study of blood T cell repertoires in COVID-19 (dated by TCRdb to between 2020 and 2021). Regarding the study in general: Samples from collaborators originated in the United States, Italy and Spain and spanned both the acute and convalescent phases of COVID-19. The dataset comprised deeply sampled blood TCRbeta repertoires from subjects exposed to, actively infected with, or recovered from COVID-19. The repertoires were released in a freely available public database meant as a resource for research on the immune response to SARS-CoV-2. Sample metadata almost always included a de-identified subject ID, COVID-19 status, age in years and sex. Samples came from the ongoing ImmuneRACE study (first 160 participants) plus 1,254 subjects from 6 global collaborators. The prospective study material was composed of cDNA or gDNA derived from T cells, B-cell-depleted T cells, or PBMCs. Where available, HLA class I and class II types were taken from metadata supplied by the sample provider and were not determined by assay-based typing.

TCRbeta CDR3 regions were amplified from genomic DNA by means of the immunoSEQ Assay, a bias-controlled multiplex PCR. Per the original workflow: Nucleated cell counts per sample were estimated from amplification of reference gene primers within the assay. To quantify the absolute abundance of each unique TCRbeta CDR3 rearrangement, sequence reads were collapsed and filtered. For each sample, productive Simpson clonality was calculated as the square root of Simpson's diversity index over productive rearrangements. Held by TCRdb, this immuneACCESS table contains in-frame sequences only and omits some clones. Under half of the omission traces to an unresolved V gene where checked; the cause of the rest is unknown. For V, J and clone size, that table is used; D and trimming come from the DNA. This sample is represented by fewer than 200,000 clones; approximately 92% of them were singletons. The top ten hold 3.5% to 5% of the sample.

Whole blood was collected in K2EDTA tubes by collaborating institutions according to the institutions' own protocols. For TCRbeta analysis, collaborators shipped samples in one of three forms: frozen whole blood, isolated PBMCs, or DNA extracted from either of those sample types. Study-wide conclusions, independent of this receptor: The amount of clinical and demographic metadata varied by source and participant and was provided uncurated.

The CDR3 covers 15 residues, taking in both the cysteine and the phenylalanine. Just the 45-base CDR3 DNA is kept, in frame starting at base 1. V is reduced by 6 bases and J by 7 bases, leaving a spacing of 20 bases between them. The germline V gene provides CDR1 MNHEY and CDR2 SVGAGI. Sequenced sample: peripheral blood. The chain couples TRBV6-5 to TRBJ2-3; the D gene is possibly TRBD2, with 6 bases matching. The sequence came from a woman in her fifties or sixties with acute or convalescent COVID-19. The CDR3 corresponds to CASSPFGGPWNTQYF. The DNA is TGTGCCAGCAGCCCCTTCGGGGGACCCTGGAATACGCAGTATTTT.